The 29 T cell receptor beta chains presented below share a single source sample, sequenced in a study of tumor-infiltrating lymphocytes in primary liver carcinoma. Blood RNA originated from unsorted whole blood, with germline DNA additionally extracted. Total RNA (approximately 500 ng) served as template for TCR beta cDNA synthesis primed by a constant-region primer. ARM-PCR, slightly modified, supplied the TCR beta libraries through three nested multiplex PCR rounds. Both of the initial two PCR rounds ran for 10 cycles and employed TRBV1-TRBV30 forward primers alongside a C-beta reverse primer. Each CDR3 protein is one row after TCRdb ran MiXCR on the multiplex PCR reads. The profile shows fewer than 400,000 distinct CDR3 sequences, about three fifths of them singletons. Sequenced material: peripheral blood. The receptor source for this set is a woman between 25 and 40 years old with primary liver carcinoma and hepatitis B virus infection.

Points on this clonotype: This may stem from a read error, because a much larger clone lies one nucleotide away. V and J are TRBV6-6 and TRBJ2-7; 7 nucleotides agree with TRBD2. The CDR3 totals 15 residues. Per germline, CDR1 MNHNY and CDR2 SVGAGI (reference sequence). V lost 3 bases to trimming and J lost 4 bases; unmatched junction nucleotides: 9. CDR3 DNA: TGTGCCAGCAGTTATCTGGCCTGGGGGGGATACGAGCAGTACTTC. Protein sequence: CASSYLAWGGYEQYF.

Comment on this clonotype: The CDR3 end shows no conserved phenylalanine or tryptophan, and so a read error is likely. The V and J genes are TRBV6-6 and TRBJ1-2; 7 bases agree with TRBD1. Germline-derived CDR1 and CDR2 are MNHNY and SVGAGI (reference sequence). The CDR3 spans 15 residues. The CDR3 reads CTSRSKDRPFDGYTL. DNA of the CDR3: TGTACCAGCAGGAGTAAGGACAGGCCGTTCGATGGCTACACCCTC.

A note on this clonotype: Germline and junction disagree at one end, which may indicate a read error. The rearrangement links TRBV28 to TRBJ2-1, with 7 positions matching TRBD2. Germline V lookup: CDR1 MDHEN, CDR2 SYDVKM. There are 14 residues in the CDR3. CDR3 sequence: CASSLRLAGNKQFF. CDR3 coding DNA: TGTGCCAGCAGTTTAAGGTTAGCGGGCAATAAGCAGTTCTTC.

The rearrangement uses TRBV4-3 and TRBJ1-1; D is perhaps TRBD1 (5 bases). Germline V lookup: CDR1 LGHNA, CDR2 YSLEER. V lost 1 base and J lost 4, with 13 bases in between. The CDR3 has 15 amino acids. The CDR3 protein is CASSQVWGVTTEAFF. DNA of the CDR3: TGCGCCAGCAGCCAAGTTTGGGGGGTCACCACTGAAGCTTTCTTT.

In this sample, this clonotype turned up many times. This chain uses TRBV6-2 or TRBV6-3 with TRBJ1-5; TRBD1 is a possible D gene (5 bases). Deletions cut 8 bases from V and 0 bases from J, with 14 bases between. CDR3 length: 15 amino acids. CDR1 and CDR2 from the germline V gene are MNHEY and SVGEGT. As DNA, the CDR3 is TGTGCCAGCCGGGGCACAGTGAATAGCAATCAGCCCCAGCATTTT. It yields the protein CASRGTVNSNQPQHF.

The rearrangement uses TRBV6-8 and TRBJ2-3; TRBD1 aligns across 8 bases. Germline V gene lookup returns CDR1 MNHGY and CDR2 SAAAGT. Losses at the gene ends were 10 bases for V and 5 bases for J; bases not matched to a gene: 8. The CDR3 has 13 residues. The CDR3 region is CANPRQGQDTQYF. CDR3 bases: TGTGCCAACCCAAGACAGGGGCAAGATACGCAGTATTTT.

This clonotype has a count of ten or more. The chain carries TRBV6-2 or TRBV6-3 and TRBJ2-5, with D perhaps TRBD2 (5 bases). The germline V gene encodes CDR1 MNHEY and CDR2 SVGEGT. The CDR3 totals 15 residues. Trimming shortened V by 5 bases and J by 5 bases, and 18 bases separated the two germline ends. CDR3 bases: TGTGCCAGCAGTAACCCCAGGAAGGGCGGGGAGACCCAGTACTTC. Translating gives CASSNPRKGGETQYF.

Notes on this clonotype: It may be a read error: a sequence one base away is much more abundant. Without the conserved terminal phenylalanine or tryptophan, this CDR3 likely stems from a read error. The V and J genes are TRBV6-2 or TRBV6-3 and TRBJ2-7; 7 nucleotides align to TRBD2. Germline CDR1 and CDR2: MNHEY and SVGEGT. The CDR3 extends over 15 amino acids. With 3 bases clipped from V and 5 bases from J, the junction kept 10 bases outside the gene matches. In DNA, the CDR3 is TGTGCCAGCAGTTATTCGGCACTAGCGACTCACGAGCAGTACTTA. This gives the protein CASSYSALATHEQYL.

As regards this clonotype: A much larger clone sits a single nucleotide away, making a read error possible. The rearrangement uses TRBV12-3 or TRBV12-4 and TRBJ2-7; unclear D gene. V was shortened by 5 bases and J by 0 bases, with 17 bases between the two germline ends. The CDR3 runs to 16 residues. The CDR3 spells CASSSREGWSSYEQYF. The CDR3 DNA reads TGTGCCAGCAGTAGCCGAGAAGGCTGGAGCTCCTACGAGCAGTACTTC.

This clonotype has at least ten counts. The V and J genes are TRBV12-3 or TRBV12-4 and TRBJ2-5; 9 positions agree with TRBD2. After removal of 6 bases from V and 5 bases from J, the junction contained 22 bases not matched to a gene. This CDR3 has 19 residues. The CDR3 loop is CASSPGKLAGLSSWETQYF. The CDR3 DNA is TGTGCCAGCAGCCCGGGGAAACTAGCGGGCCTCTCGTCGTGGGAGACCCAGTACTTC.

This clonotype was counted once. It is likely a read error, because the conserved phenylalanine at the end of the CDR3 is missing. The DNA is omitted, as the CDR3 cannot be located on it reliably, and the CDR3 follows TCRdb's listing. The chain carries TRBV11-2 and TRBJ2-7; TRBD2 is taken as the D call from the table, unchecked against the DNA. CDR1 is SGHAT and CDR2 is FQNNGV in the germline V gene. From its first to its last residue, the CDR3 has 15 amino acids. The chain's CDR3 is CASSLGGGQAYEHYY.

This chain uses TRBV5-5 with TRBJ2-5; maybe TRBD2 (6 bases). Trimming shortened V by 3 bases and J by 4 bases, and 13 bases separated the two germline ends. Germline V gene lookup returns CDR1 SGHKS and CDR2 YYEKEE (reference sequence). The length of the CDR3 is 14 residues. The CDR3 nucleotides are TGTGCCAGCAGCTCGAAGACTAGGGGAGAGACCCAGTACTTC. Translated: CASSSKTRGETQYF.

A remark on this clonotype: As the CDR3 is not closed by the conserved phenylalanine or tryptophan, this likely results from a read error. CDR3: CASSHAVAGELFL. The CDR3 DNA sequence: TGCGCCAGCAGCCACGCCGTAGCCGGGGAGCTGTTTTTG. The V call is TRBV4-1, the J call TRBJ2-2, with D unresolved. Germline V gene data show CDR1 as MGHRA and CDR2 as YSYEKL. The ends were cut back, 3 bases at V and 6 bases at J, with 8 bases in the middle. CDR3 size: 13 residues.

This clonotype was recorded once. The junction and the germline gene differ at one end; a read error may be behind it. The genes are TRBV29-1 and TRBJ2-3; D might be TRBD1 or TRBD2, each matching 6 bases. The CDR3 length is 13 residues. Germline CDR1 reads SQVTM; CDR2 reads ANQGSEA. CDR3 in DNA: TGTAGCGGAAACAGGGACAGCACAGATACGCAGTATTTT. Translation gives CSGNRDSTDTQYF.

Note on this clonotype: Without the conserved terminal phenylalanine or tryptophan, this CDR3 likely stems from a read error. The chain combines TRBV28 with TRBJ2-2; D ambiguous. V was cut by 8 bases and J by 6 bases, with 4 bases left in between. This CDR3 has 10 residues. Germline V lookup: CDR1 MDHEN, CDR2 SYDVKM. CDR3 DNA sequence: TGTGCCAGCGAGGCCGGGGAGCTGTTTTCT. Its protein product is CASEAGELFS.

Turning to this clonotype: At one of its ends the junction is not consistent with the germline gene, which may arise from a read error. The CDR3 sequence: CASSQRDSEANVLTF. The CDR3 nucleotides read TGTGCCAGCAGCCAACGGGACTCTGAGGCCAACGTCCTGACTTTC. V usage is TRBV5-5 and J usage is TRBJ2-6, with D possibly TRBD2 on 6 matching bases. This CDR3 contains 15 residues. Germline V CDR1 and CDR2: SGHKS, YYEKEE (reference sequence).

Concerning this clonotype itself: Germline and junction disagree at one end, which may indicate a read error. V is TRBV29-1 and J is TRBJ1-2; the D is unclear. The CDR3 loop spans 11 amino acids. CDR1 SQVTM and CDR2 ANQGSEA come from the germline V gene. As DNA, the CDR3 is TGCAGCGCTGAAGGTCAGCCCAGATACACCTTC. Translated: CSAEGQPRYTF.

As to this clonotype: A much larger clone differs by one base, so this may be a read error. As the CDR3 is not closed by the conserved phenylalanine or tryptophan, this likely results from a read error. The chain couples TRBV30 to TRBJ1-1; D not certain. V was trimmed by 0 bases and J by 1 base, leaving 6 bases between them. This CDR3 is 13 amino acids long. The germline V gene encodes CDR1 GTSNPN and CDR2 SVGIG (reference sequence). Here the CDR3 reads CAWSVWRNTEAFL. The CDR3 DNA sequence: TGTGCCTGGAGTGTATGGAGGAACACTGAAGCTTTCCTT.

Concerning this clonotype itself: One base away lies a much larger clone, so this may be a sequencing read error. Without the conserved terminal phenylalanine or tryptophan, this CDR3 likely stems from a read error. This sequence joins TRBV12-3 or TRBV12-4 and TRBJ2-7; TRBD2 might be the D (6 bases). V lost 3 bases, J lost 4 bases, and 16 bases lay in between. The CDR3 is 15 amino acids. The CDR3 protein is CASSFSLGGGYEQYL. For the CDR3, the DNA is TGTGCCAGCAGTTTCAGCCTGGGGGGTGGGTACGAGCAGTACTTA.

This clonotype was found many times. This chain joins TRBV12-3 or TRBV12-4 and TRBJ1-6; D is undetermined. CDR3 length equals 16 residues. The germline V and J ends were trimmed by 5 bases and 5 bases, with 16 bases remaining between them. The CDR3 loop reads CASSEGGRADNSPLHF. As DNA, the CDR3 is TGTGCCAGCAGTGAAGGAGGGAGGGCGGATAATTCACCCCTCCACTTT.

Comments on this clonotype: The final CDR3 position lacks the conserved phenylalanine or tryptophan, pointing to a likely read error. The CDR3 reads CASSFTAARGASVLTL. CDR3 nucleotides: TGTGCCAGCAGCTTCACAGCCGCGCGAGGGGCCAGCGTCCTGACTCTC. The chain couples TRBV11-2 to TRBJ2-6; D tentatively reads TRBD1 or TRBD2 (5 bases each). CDR3 length equals 16 residues. The V gene's germline CDR1 is SGHAT and CDR2 FQNNGV.

The chain is built from TRBV12-3 or TRBV12-4 and TRBJ2-1; TRBD2 agrees at 10 bases. The V segment lost 1 base and the J segment 3 bases; nucleotides outside the gene matches: 9. CDR3 length equals 18 residues. The CDR3 loop reads CASSLVVKGLADYNEQFF. The CDR3 bases are TGTGCCAGCAGTTTAGTGGTCAAAGGACTAGCGGACTACAATGAGCAGTTCTTC.

As for this clonotype: Its ends do not fully match the called genes, so a read error is possible. In nucleotides, the CDR3 is TGTGCCAGCAGCTTGAATTCAACGGGACTAGGTTCTGGTGAGCAATTCTTC. Protein product: CASSLNSTGLGSGEQFF. This chain links TRBV11-1 with TRBJ2-1, with 8 bases identical to TRBD2. The length of the CDR3 is 17 residues. Germline V gene lookup returns CDR1 SGHAT and CDR2 FQDESV (reference sequence).

Turning to this clonotype: Sequence at one end of the junction differs from germline and may be a read error. This chain's CDR3 is CVSEGSREAFF. Here the CDR3 DNA reads TGTGTCAGCGAGGGCAGTCGTGAAGCTTTCTTT. This rearrangement joins TRBV6-5 to TRBJ1-1; D unresolved. Germline loops: CDR1 MNHEY, CDR2 SVGAGI. CDR3 length equals 11 residues.

Concerning this clonotype itself: This CDR3 is missing its conserved last phenylalanine or tryptophan, likely due to a read error. This chain joins TRBV4-1 and TRBJ2-2, with D possibly being TRBD1 (5 bases). This CDR3 has 16 residues. Germline lookup yields CDR1 MGHRA and CDR2 YSYEKL. Trimming removed 3 bases at V and 6 bases at J, with 17 bases between. The CDR3 protein is CASSHPREGEAGELFS. CDR3 in DNA: TGCGCCAGCAGCCATCCCAGGGAAGGGGAAGCCGGGGAGCTGTTTTCT.

Worth noting for this clonotype: At one of its ends the junction is not consistent with the germline gene, which may arise from a read error. The chain joins TRBV6-6 to TRBJ1-5; maybe TRBD1 (6 bases). CDR3 length equals 19 residues. Germline CDR1 reads MNHNY; CDR2 reads SVGAGI (reference sequence). The CDR3 loop reads CACSHKGGSWQATHQPHHF. For the CDR3, the DNA is TGTGCCTGCAGCCATAAGGGGGGGTCTTGGCAGGCCACCCATCAGCCCCACCATTTT.

This clonotype was seen a few times. This rearrangement joins TRBV10-2 to TRBJ2-3, with TRBD2 matching 10 bases. The ends lost 4 bases at V and 4 bases at J; junction bases unmatched: 8. The CDR3 is 16 amino acids. The germline gives CDR1 WSHSY, CDR2 SAAADI. This CDR3 is CASSALLAGVSDTQYF. For the CDR3, the DNA is TGCGCCAGCAGTGCTCTCCTAGCGGGAGTCTCAGATACGCAGTATTTT.

About this clonotype: Germline and junction disagree at one end, which may indicate a read error. The chain links TRBV11-1 to TRBJ2-3, with 9 bases matching TRBD2. The length of the CDR3 is 15 residues. Germline V CDR1 and CDR2: SGHAT, FQDESV (reference sequence). CDR3: CASSFGGRAGDTQYF. The CDR3 DNA reads as TGTGCCAGCAGCTTTGGCGGGAGGGCGGGAGATACACAGTATTTT.

This clonotype turned up a few times. This chain links TRBV13 with TRBJ2-7, with 9 positions matching TRBD2. V lost 0 bases, J lost 3 bases, and 3 bases stayed unmatched. The CDR3 spans 15 residues. The germline V gene has CDR1 PRHDT and CDR2 FYEKMQ (reference sequence). DNA of the CDR3: TGTGCCAGCAGCTTAGGGACTAGCGGCATCTACGAGCAGTACTTC. It codes for CASSLGTSGIYEQYF.